A selection of T cell receptor beta chains follows, all from one sample in a study of beta chain features in type 1 diabetes. TCRdb's copy holds only in-frame clones and misses some; the assay was immunoSEQ multiplex PCR. The table lists around 250,000 clones, about a fifth of them singletons. The sample consisted of naive CD4+ T cells from blood. These receptors were taken from a woman aged 40 to 49 with type 1 diabetes. Each CDR3 is given with its conserved first and last residue. The order of the fields is V gene, clone size, D gene, CDR3 length, J gene, CDR3 protein, CDR3 DNA. A D gene is named only where the DNA matches it firmly. Where a row states a size, it is once, few, many or the class of an expanded clone; other rows omit it.

TRBV7-2,few,.,12,TRBJ2-1,CASSAQVREQFF,TGTGCCAGCAGCGCACAGGTGCGGGAGCAGTTCTTC
TRBV9,.,.,15,TRBJ2-1,CASSVGAELYNEQFF,TGTGCCAGCAGCGTGGGAGCGGAACTCTACAATGAGCAGTTCTTC
TRBV15,few,TRBD2,19,TRBJ2-1,CATSRGLVLAALRGNEQFF,TGTGCCACCAGCAGAGGGTTGGTGCTAGCGGCCCTCCGGGGGAATGAGCAGTTCTTC
TRBV6-5,.,TRBD1,13,TRBJ1-1,CASRGTGWAEAFF,TGTGCCAGCAGGGGGACAGGATGGGCTGAAGCTTTCTTT
TRBV5-1,.,TRBD1,14,TRBJ2-1,CASKGQGEWNEQFF,TGCGCCAGCAAAGGACAGGGGGAGTGGAATGAGCAGTTCTTC
TRBV30,few,.,14,TRBJ2-1,CAWSVGTFDNEQFF,TGTGCCTGGAGTGTCGGGACATTTGACAATGAGCAGTTCTTC
TRBV19,.,.,12,TRBJ2-7,CASGGTAYEQYF,TGTGCCAGCGGGGGAACGGCCTACGAGCAGTACTTC
TRBV4-3,.,.,13,TRBJ2-4,CASSPTRQAIQYF,TGCGCCAGCAGCCCGACCCGACAGGCTATTCAGTACTTC
TRBV27,.,.,14,TRBJ2-1,CASSFGGSYNEQFF,TGTGCCAGCAGTTTTGGAGGATCCTACAATGAGCAGTTCTTC
TRBV2,.,.,16,TRBJ1-1,CASRTGSGGMNTEAFF,TGTGCCAGCAGGACTGGTAGCGGGGGGATGAACACTGAAGCTTTCTTT